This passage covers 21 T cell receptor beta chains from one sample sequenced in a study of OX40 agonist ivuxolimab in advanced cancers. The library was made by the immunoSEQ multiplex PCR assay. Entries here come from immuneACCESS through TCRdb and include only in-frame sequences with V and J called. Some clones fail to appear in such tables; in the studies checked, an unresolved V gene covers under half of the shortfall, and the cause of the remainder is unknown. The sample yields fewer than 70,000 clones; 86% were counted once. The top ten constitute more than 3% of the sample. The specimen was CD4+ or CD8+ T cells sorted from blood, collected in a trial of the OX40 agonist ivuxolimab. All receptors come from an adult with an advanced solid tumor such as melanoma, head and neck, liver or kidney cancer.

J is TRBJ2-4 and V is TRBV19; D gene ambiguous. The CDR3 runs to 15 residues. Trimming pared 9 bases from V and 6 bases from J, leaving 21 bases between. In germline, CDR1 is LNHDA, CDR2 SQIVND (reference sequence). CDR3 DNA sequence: TGTGCCAGCACCGACCGTACCATTGACCCAAACATTCAGTACTTC. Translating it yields CASTDRTIDPNIQYF.

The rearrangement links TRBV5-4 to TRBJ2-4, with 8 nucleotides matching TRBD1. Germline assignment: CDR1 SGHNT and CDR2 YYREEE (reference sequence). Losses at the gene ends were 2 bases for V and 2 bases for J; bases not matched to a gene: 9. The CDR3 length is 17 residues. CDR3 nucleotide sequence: TGTGCCAGCAGCTTAGGACAGGGATTTCAGTCCAAAAACATTCAGTACTTC. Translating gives CASSLGQGFQSKNIQYF. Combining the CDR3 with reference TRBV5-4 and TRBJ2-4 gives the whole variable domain ETGVTQSPTHLIKTRGQQVTLRCSSQSGHNTVSWYQQALGQGPQFIFQYYREEENGRGNFPPRFSGLQFPNYSSELNVNALELDDSALYLCASSLGQGFQSKNIQYFGAGTRLSVL.

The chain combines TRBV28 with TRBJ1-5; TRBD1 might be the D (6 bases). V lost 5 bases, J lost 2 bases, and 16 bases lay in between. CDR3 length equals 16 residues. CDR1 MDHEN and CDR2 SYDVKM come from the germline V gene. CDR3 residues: CASSNLRRGGNQPQHF. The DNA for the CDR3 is TGTGCCAGCAGTAACTTACGCAGGGGCGGCAATCAGCCCCAGCATTTT.

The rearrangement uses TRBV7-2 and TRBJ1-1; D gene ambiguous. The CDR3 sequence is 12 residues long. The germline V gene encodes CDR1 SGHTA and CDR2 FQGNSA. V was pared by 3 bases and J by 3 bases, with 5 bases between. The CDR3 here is CASSFDYTEAFF. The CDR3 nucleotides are TGTGCCAGCAGCTTCGACTACACTGAAGCTTTCTTT. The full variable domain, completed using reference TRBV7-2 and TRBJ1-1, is GAGVSQSPSNKVTEKGKDVELRCDPISGHTALYWYRQSLGQGLEFLIYFQGNSAPDKSGLPSDRFSAERTGGSVSTLTIQRTQQEDSAVYLCASSFDYTEAFFGQGTRLTVV.

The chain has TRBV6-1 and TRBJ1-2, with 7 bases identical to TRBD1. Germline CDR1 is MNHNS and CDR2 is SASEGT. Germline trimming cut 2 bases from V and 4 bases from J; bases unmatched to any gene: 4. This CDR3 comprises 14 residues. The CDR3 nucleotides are TGTGCCAGCAGTGAAACTTGGGACAGCTATGGCTACACCTTC. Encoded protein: CASSETWDSYGYTF.

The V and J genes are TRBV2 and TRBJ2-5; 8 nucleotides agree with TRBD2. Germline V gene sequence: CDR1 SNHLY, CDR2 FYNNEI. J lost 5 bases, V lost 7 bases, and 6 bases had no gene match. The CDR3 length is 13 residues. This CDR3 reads CASTGGARETQYF. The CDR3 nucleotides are TGTGCCAGCACGGGAGGGGCTCGGGAGACCCAGTACTTC.

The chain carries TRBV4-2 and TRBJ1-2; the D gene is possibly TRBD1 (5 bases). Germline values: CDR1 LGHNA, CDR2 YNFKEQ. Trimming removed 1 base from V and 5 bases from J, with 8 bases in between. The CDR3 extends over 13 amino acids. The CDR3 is CASSQATGYGYTF. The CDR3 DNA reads TGTGCCAGCAGCCAAGCAACAGGATATGGCTACACCTTC.

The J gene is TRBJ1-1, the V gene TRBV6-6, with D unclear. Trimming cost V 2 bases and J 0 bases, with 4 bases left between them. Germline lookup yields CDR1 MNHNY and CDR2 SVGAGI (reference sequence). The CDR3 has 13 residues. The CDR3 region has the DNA TGTGCCAGCAGTTACGGTATGAACACTGAAGCTTTCTTT. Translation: CASSYGMNTEAFF.

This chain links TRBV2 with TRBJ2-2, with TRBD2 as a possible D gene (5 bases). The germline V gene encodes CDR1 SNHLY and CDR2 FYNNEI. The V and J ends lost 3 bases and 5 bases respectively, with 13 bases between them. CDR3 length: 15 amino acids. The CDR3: CASSEELVGTGELFF. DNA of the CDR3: TGTGCCAGCAGTGAGGAACTAGTTGGTACCGGGGAGCTGTTTTTT.

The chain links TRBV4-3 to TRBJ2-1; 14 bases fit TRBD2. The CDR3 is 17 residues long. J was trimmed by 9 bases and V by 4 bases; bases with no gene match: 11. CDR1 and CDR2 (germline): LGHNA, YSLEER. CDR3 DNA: TGCGCCAGCAGCCCCCAACTGACTAGCGGGGGGGCCCGTGAGCAGTTCTTC. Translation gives CASSPQLTSGGAREQFF.

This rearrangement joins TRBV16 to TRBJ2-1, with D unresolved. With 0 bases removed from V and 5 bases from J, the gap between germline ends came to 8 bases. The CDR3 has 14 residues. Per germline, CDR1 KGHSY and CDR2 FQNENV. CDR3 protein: CASSQSFLDNEQFF. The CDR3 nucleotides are TGTGCCAGCAGCCAATCATTCCTCGACAATGAGCAGTTCTTC.

The DNA for the CDR3 is TGTGCCAGCAGCTTAGAAGTCAGGGGCTACACCTTC. It encodes CASSLEVRGYTF. The chain couples TRBV7-9 to TRBJ1-2, with D uncertain. The CDR3 spans 12 residues. V was trimmed by 1 base and J by 8 bases, leaving 8 bases between them. CDR1 and CDR2 (germline): SEHNR, FQNEAQ (reference sequence).

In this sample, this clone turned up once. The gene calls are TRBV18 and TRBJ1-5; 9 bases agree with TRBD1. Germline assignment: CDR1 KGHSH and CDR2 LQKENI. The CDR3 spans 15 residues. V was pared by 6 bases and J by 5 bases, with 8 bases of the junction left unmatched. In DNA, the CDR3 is TGTGCCAGCTCTCCAGGGACAGGGCACTATCAGCCCCAGCATTTT. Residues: CASSPGTGHYQPQHF.

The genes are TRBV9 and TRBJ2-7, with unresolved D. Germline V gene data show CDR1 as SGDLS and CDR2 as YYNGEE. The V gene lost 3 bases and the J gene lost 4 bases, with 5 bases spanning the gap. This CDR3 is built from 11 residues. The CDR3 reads CASSASYEQYF. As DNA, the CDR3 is TGTGCCAGCAGCGCGTCGTACGAGCAGTACTTC.

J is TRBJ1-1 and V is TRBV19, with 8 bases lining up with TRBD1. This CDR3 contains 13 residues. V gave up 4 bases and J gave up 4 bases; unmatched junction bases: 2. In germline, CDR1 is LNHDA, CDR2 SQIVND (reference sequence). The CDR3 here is CASSTTGGTEAFF. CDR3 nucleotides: TGTGCCAGTAGTACAACAGGGGGCACTGAAGCTTTCTTT.

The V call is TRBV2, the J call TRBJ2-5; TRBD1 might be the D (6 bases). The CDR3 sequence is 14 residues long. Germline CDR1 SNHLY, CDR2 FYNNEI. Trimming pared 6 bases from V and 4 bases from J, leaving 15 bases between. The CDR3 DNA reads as TGTGCCAGCAGATATCTTATAGGGGGAGAGACCCAGTACTTC. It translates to CASRYLIGGETQYF. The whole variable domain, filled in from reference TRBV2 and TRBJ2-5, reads EPEVTQTPSHQVTQMGQEVILRCVPISNHLYFYWYRQILGQKVEFLVSFYNNEISEKSEIFDDQFSVERPDGSNFTLKIRSTKLEDSAMYFCASRYLIGGETQYFGPGTRLLVL.

CDR3 loop: CASSIDRAAYEKLFF. The CDR3 bases are TGTGCCAGTAGTATAGATAGGGCAGCCTATGAAAAACTGTTTTTT. The V and J genes are TRBV19 and TRBJ1-4; D uncertain. Trimming took off 0 bases at V and 6 bases at J, with 11 bases between the two ends. The germline V gene encodes CDR1 LNHDA and CDR2 SQIVND (reference sequence). This CDR3 region has 15 residues.

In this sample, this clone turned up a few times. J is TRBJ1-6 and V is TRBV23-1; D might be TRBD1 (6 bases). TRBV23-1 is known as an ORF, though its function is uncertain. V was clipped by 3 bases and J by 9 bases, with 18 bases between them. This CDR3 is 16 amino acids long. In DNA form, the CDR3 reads TGCGCCAGCAGTCAGTCGGGGGGCTTAAATGGTTCACCCCTCCACTTT. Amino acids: CASSQSGGLNGSPLHF.

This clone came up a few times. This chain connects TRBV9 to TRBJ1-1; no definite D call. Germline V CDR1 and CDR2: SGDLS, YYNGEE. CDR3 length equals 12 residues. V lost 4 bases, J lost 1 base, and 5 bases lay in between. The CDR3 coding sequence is TGTGCCAGCAGCCCAGCGAACACTGAAGCTTTCTTT. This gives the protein CASSPANTEAFF.

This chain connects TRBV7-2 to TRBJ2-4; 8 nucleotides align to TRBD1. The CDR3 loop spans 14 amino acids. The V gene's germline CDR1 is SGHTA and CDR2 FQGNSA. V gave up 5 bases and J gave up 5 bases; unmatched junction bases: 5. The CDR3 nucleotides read TGTGCCAGCAGCCCCGGACAGGGTCAAAACATTCAGTACTTC. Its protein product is CASSPGQGQNIQYF.

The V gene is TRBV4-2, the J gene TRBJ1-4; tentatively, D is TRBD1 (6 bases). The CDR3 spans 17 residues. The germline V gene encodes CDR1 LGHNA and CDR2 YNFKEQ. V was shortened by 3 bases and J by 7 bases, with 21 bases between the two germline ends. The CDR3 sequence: CASSHPLGHPGGEKLFF. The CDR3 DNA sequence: TGTGCCAGCAGCCATCCCCTGGGACACCCCGGAGGTGAAAAACTGTTTTTT.